This TCR beta chain was profiled in a study of blood T cell repertoires in COVID-19 (dated by TCRdb to 2020 to 2022). Concerning the study at large: Collaborator samples came from the United States, Italy and Spain and covered acute and convalescent phases of COVID-19. The material from the prospective study consisted of cDNA or gDNA derived from T cells, B-cell-depleted T cells, or PBMCs. Subjects who had been exposed to COVID-19, were actively infected with it, or had recovered from it provided the deeply sampled blood TCRbeta repertoires that made up the dataset. The repertoires were made available in a free public database intended to serve as a resource for research on the immune response to SARS-CoV-2. The samples were drawn from two sources: the first 160 participants of the ongoing ImmuneRACE study, and 1,254 subjects contributed by 6 global collaborators. The sample metadata nearly always contained a de-identified subject ID, COVID-19 status, age in years and sex. Where available, HLA class I and class II types were obtained from metadata supplied by the sample provider rather than from assay-based typing.

Comment on this clone: This receptor's antigen is unknown. There are no base qualities to consult, and no much larger clone falls within one base.

TCRbeta CDR3 regions were amplified from genomic DNA by means of the immunoSEQ Assay, a bias-controlled multiplex PCR. Processing in the source paper ran as follows. The number of nucleated cells in each sample was estimated by amplification of reference gene primers within the assay. Sequence reads were collapsed and filtered to measure the absolute abundance of every unique TCRbeta CDR3 rearrangement. For each sample, productive Simpson clonality was calculated as the square root of Simpson's diversity index across productive rearrangements. TCRdb carries this immuneACCESS record with in-frame sequences only. Its versions omit some clonotypes, under half of them owing to an unresolved V gene in the studies checked, with the rest unexplained. That table is the source of V, J and clone size, and D and trimming were worked out from the DNA. The sample profile shows around 120,000 clones; about 90% of them were found once. Roughly 8% of the sample is held by the ten biggest clonotypes.

The trim is 0 bases for V and 2 bases for J, with a gap of 17 bases between the germline ends. CDR1 and CDR2 were assigned from the germline V gene (reference sequence) as LNHNV and YYDKDF. The CDR3 starts with the cysteine, ends with the phenylalanine, and has 17 residues. CDR3 DNA is the only sequence kept; it has 51 bases, read in frame from the first base. Overall study results and their limits: How much clinical and demographic metadata was included differed by source and by participant, and the metadata was provided uncurated.

Whole blood was collected in K2EDTA tubes by collaborating institutions according to the institutions' own protocols. For TCRbeta analysis, collaborators shipped samples in one of three forms: frozen whole blood, isolated PBMCs, or DNA extracted from either of those sample types. Sequencing was performed on peripheral blood. The origin of this receptor is a human donor in a cohort sampled during active COVID-19. The chain is made from TRBV15 and TRBJ2-7, with TRBD2 perhaps the D gene, on 7 matching bases. The DNA sequence reads TGTGCCACCAGCAGAGAGTCGGGGAGGGGGTACACCTACGAGCAGTACTTC. It codes for CATSRESGRGYTYEQYF.